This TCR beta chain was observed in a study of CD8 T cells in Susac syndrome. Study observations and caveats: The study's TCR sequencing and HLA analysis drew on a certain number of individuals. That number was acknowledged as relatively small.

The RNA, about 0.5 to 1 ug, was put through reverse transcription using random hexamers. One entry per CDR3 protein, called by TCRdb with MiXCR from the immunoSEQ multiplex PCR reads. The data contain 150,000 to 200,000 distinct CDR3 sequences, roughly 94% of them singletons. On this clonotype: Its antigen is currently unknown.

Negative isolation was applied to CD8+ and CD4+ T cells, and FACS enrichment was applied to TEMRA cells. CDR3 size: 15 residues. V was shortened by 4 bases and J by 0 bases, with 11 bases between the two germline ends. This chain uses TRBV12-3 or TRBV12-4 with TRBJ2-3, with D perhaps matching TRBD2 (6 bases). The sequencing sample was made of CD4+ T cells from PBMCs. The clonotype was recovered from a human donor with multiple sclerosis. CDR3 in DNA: TGTGCCAGCAGTTCCACCGGGACTAGCACAGATACGCAGTATTTT. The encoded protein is CASSSTGTSTDTQYF.